The rows below give T cell receptor beta chains drawn from one sample of a study of post-analysis software for immune sequencing data. Using its own MiXCR run on the PCR reads, TCRdb lists one record per CDR3 protein. There are around 770,000 distinct CDR3 sequences in the sample; 35% to 55% occur only once, and over 4.5% lies in the top ten. What was sequenced was blood. The receptors here all came from a girl aged 5 to 17 with multiple sclerosis. Both conserved end residues are part of each CDR3. The D gene is left open where the match is weak. Size tells how often a clone was seen (once, few, many) or the class of an expanded clone, and some rows leave it out.

j_call d_call clone_size v_call cdr3_aa cdr3_nt
TRBJ2-5 NA NA TRBV14 CASSHGGGQEQYF TGTGCCAGCAGCCATGGCGGGGGACAAGAGCAGTACTTC
TRBJ1-1 NA few TRBV7-3 CASSHRRGLGTEAFF TGTGCCAGCAGCCATCGGCGGGGTTTAGGCACTGAAGCTTTCTTT
TRBJ2-1 NA NA TRBV12-3/TRBV12-4 CASRGGHYNEQFF TGTGCCAGCAGGGGGGGCCACTACAATGAGCAGTTCTTC
TRBJ2-3 TRBD1 NA TRBV4-1 CASSQGAGGAADTQYF TGCGCCAGCAGCCAAGGGGCAGGGGGCGCGGCAGATACGCAGTATTTT
TRBJ2-7 NA NA TRBV9 CASSAGLPTYEQYF TGTGCCAGCAGCGCGGGACTTCCAACCTACGAGCAGTACTTC
TRBJ2-1 TRBD2 NA TRBV7-2 CASTPRAGSYNEQFF TGTGCCAGCACCCCGAGAGCGGGATCCTACAATGAGCAGTTCTTC
TRBJ2-6 NA few TRBV4-3 CASSQNSGSGANVLTF TGCGCCAGCAGCCAAAATAGCGGCTCTGGGGCCAACGTCCTGACTTTC
TRBJ1-5 NA NA TRBV12-3/TRBV12-4 CASSLVIGGVSNQPQHF TGTGCCAGCAGTTTGGTCATTGGCGGGGTTAGCAATCAGCCCCAGCATTTT
TRBJ2-1 TRBD2 NA TRBV20-1 CSAQDRSGTRGNEQFF TGCAGTGCCCAAGACAGGAGCGGGACTAGGGGCAATGAGCAGTTCTTC
TRBJ2-1 TRBD2 NA TRBV5-1 CASSRRLAGESDEQFF TGCGCCAGCAGCCGTCGACTAGCGGGAGAAAGCGATGAGCAGTTCTTC
TRBJ1-6 NA NA TRBV27 CASSSDPSSYNSPLHF TGTGCCAGCAGCTCCGACCCCAGCTCCTATAATTCACCCCTCCACTTT
TRBJ2-1 NA NA TRBV9 CASSKDVNEQFF TGTGCCAGCAGCAAAGATGTCAATGAGCAGTTCTTT
TRBJ2-1 NA NA TRBV30 CAWKTGVGYNEQFF TGTGCCTGGAAAACGGGAGTAGGTTACAATGAGCAGTTCTTC
TRBJ2-1 NA NA TRBV7-9 CASSPGTNNEQFF TGTGCCAGCAGCCCGGGGACCAACAATGAGCAGTTCTTC
TRBJ2-7 TRBD2 NA TRBV27 CASSQGSGIPYNGQYF TGTGCCAGCAGCCAAGGGAGCGGGATTCCCTACAATGGGCAGTACTTC
TRBJ2-3 TRBD2 NA TRBV4-2 CASSQDLSGLAGVRGRTDTQYF TGTGCCAGCAGCCAAGATCTCTCGGGACTAGCGGGAGTTCGGGGGCGCACAGATACGCAGTATTTT
TRBJ2-1 TRBD2 few TRBV29-1 CSVESSGSGNEQFF TGCAGCGTTGAGTCTAGCGGGAGTGGTAATGAGCAGTTCTTC
TRBJ1-4 TRBD1 many TRBV29-1 CSVQPGGGDEKLFF TGCAGCGTCCAACCAGGGGGAGGAGATGAAAAACTGTTTTTT
TRBJ2-1 NA few TRBV6-5 CASSYGRDNEQFF TGTGCCAGCAGTTACGGGCGGGACAATGAGCAGTTCTTC
TRBJ2-2 TRBD2 few TRBV12-3/TRBV12-4 CASSLQLAGVTGELFF TGTGCCAGCAGTTTACAGTTAGCGGGAGTCACCGGGGAGCTGTTTTTT
TRBJ2-7 NA NA TRBV24-1 CATSDLTGYEQYF TGTGCCACCAGTGATTTGACAGGGTACGAGCAGTACTTC
TRBJ2-3 TRBD2 NA TRBV5-1 CASSLDWRERDTQYF TGCGCCAGCAGCTTGGACTGGCGGGAGCGGGATACGCAGTATTTT
TRBJ2-2 NA once TRBV15 CATSRAPGELFF TGTGCCACCAGCAGAGCCCCCGGGGAGCTGTTTTTT
TRBJ1-1 NA NA TRBV7-2 CASSKGPDTEAFF TGTGCCAGCAGTAAGGGGCCGGACACTGAAGCTTTCTTT
TRBJ1-2 NA NA TRBV7-2 CASSISMHRNNYGYTF TGTGCCAGCAGTATCAGTATGCACAGGAATAACTATGGCTACACCTTC
TRBJ2-5 NA few TRBV20-1 CSARGRTEEETQYF TGCAGTGCTAGAGGCCGGACAGAAGAAGAGACCCAGTACTTC
TRBJ2-5 TRBD1 NA TRBV7-9 CTSSLSAPTGQETQYF TGTACCAGCAGCTTGTCCGCTCCGACAGGGCAAGAGACCCAGTACTTC
TRBJ2-3 NA NA TRBV12-3/TRBV12-4 CASSFTGASETDTQYF TGTGCCAGCAGCTTCACCGGGGCTAGTGAGACAGATACGCAGTATTTT
TRBJ2-7 TRBD1 few TRBV12-3/TRBV12-4 CASSPPQDRAAYEQYF TGTGCCAGCAGTCCTCCCCAGGACAGGGCGGCCTACGAGCAGTACTTC
TRBJ2-5 TRBD2 few TRBV27 CASRDIAGVAKTQYF TGTGCCAGCAGAGACATAGCGGGAGTTGCGAAGACCCAGTACTTC
TRBJ2-3 TRBD2 few TRBV20-1 CSAWTSGYTDTQYF TGCAGTGCTTGGACTAGCGGCTACACAGATACGCAGTATTTT
TRBJ2-3 TRBD2 once TRBV7-9 CASLAGVGDTQYF TGTGCCAGTCTAGCGGGAGTTGGTGATACGCAGTATTTT
TRBJ2-1 NA NA TRBV20-1 CSASRGITYNEQFF TGCAGTGCTAGCCGCGGCATCACCTACAATGAGCAGTTCTTC
TRBJ2-5 TRBD1 few TRBV20-1 CSARSAGGIQTQYF TGCAGTGCTAGGTCGGCAGGGGGTATCCAGACCCAGTACTTC
TRBJ2-7 NA NA TRBV12-3/TRBV12-4 CASSFNRDHEQYF TGTGCCAGCAGTTTCAACCGGGACCACGAGCAGTACTTC
TRBJ2-3 TRBD2 NA TRBV7-2 CASSLGGLAGVSADTQYF TGTGCCAGCAGCTTAGGAGGTCTAGCGGGAGTTAGCGCAGATACGCAGTATTTT
TRBJ1-2 NA NA TRBV12-3/TRBV12-4 CASSLSGRRGYTF TGTGCCAGCAGCCTATCAGGGCGTCGTGGCTACACCTTC
TRBJ2-7 TRBD1 NA TRBV27 CASSFRGPRVEQYF TGTGCCAGCAGTTTTAGGGGGCCCCGAGTCGAGCAGTACTTC
TRBJ2-7 TRBD1 NA TRBV29-1 CSVNLRDRVDEQYF TGCAGCGTCAATCTCCGGGACAGGGTAGACGAGCAGTACTTC
TRBJ2-3 TRBD2 NA TRBV7-3 CASSLTSGRGTSTDTQYF TGTGCCAGCAGCCTAACTAGCGGGAGAGGGACTAGCACAGATACGCAGTATTTT
TRBJ2-1 TRBD2 few TRBV12-3/TRBV12-4 CASSPKAGAPLSEQFF TGTGCCAGCAGTCCCAAAGCGGGAGCCCCGTTATCAGAGCAGTTCTTC
TRBJ2-1 TRBD2 few TRBV20-1 CSAPNSGSVENEQFF TGCAGTGCGCCGAATAGCGGGAGTGTAGAAAATGAGCAGTTCTTC
TRBJ2-1 TRBD2 NA TRBV4-3 CASSQGALAGDEQFF TGCGCCAGCAGCCAAGGGGCCTTAGCGGGAGATGAGCAGTTCTTC
TRBJ2-5 NA NA TRBV15 CATSRDRRKETQYF TGTGCCACCAGCAGAGATCGACGAAAGGAGACCCAGTACTTC
TRBJ2-1 NA few TRBV12-5 CASGLRGEQFF TGTGCTAGTGGTTTGAGGGGGGAGCAGTTCTTC
TRBJ1-2 NA few TRBV3-1 CASSQGPPSNYGYTF TGTGCCAGCAGCCAAGGACCGCCGTCTAACTATGGCTACACCTTC
TRBJ2-5 NA few TRBV7-9 CASSLTLSGLSIQETQYF TGTGCCAGCAGCTTAACCCTCTCGGGACTTTCAATCCAAGAGACCCAGTACTTC
TRBJ2-1 NA NA TRBV7-9 CASSLPAHETNRPYNEQFF TGTGCCAGCAGCTTACCAGCGCACGAGACTAATCGCCCCTACAATGAGCAGTTCTTC
TRBJ2-3 TRBD2 NA TRBV10-3 CAIRDRAGGPDTQYF TGTGCCATCAGAGATAGGGCGGGAGGGCCCGATACGCAGTATTTT
TRBJ1-1 NA few TRBV12-3/TRBV12-4 CASSLELRTEAFF TGTGCCAGCAGTTTAGAGCTTAGGACTGAAGCTTTCTTT
TRBJ2-5 TRBD2 NA TRBV4-1 CASSQDMVWVAGDQETQYF TGCGCCAGCAGCCAAGATATGGTGTGGGTAGCGGGAGACCAAGAGACCCAGTACTTC
TRBJ2-7 NA NA TRBV7-7 CASSLDGGGEQYF TGTGCTAGCAGCTTAGACGGGGGCGGCGAGCAGTACTTC
TRBJ1-1 NA few TRBV11-2 CASSSSPGSAFDAEAFF TGTGCCAGCAGCTCCTCTCCGGGCAGCGCGTTTGACGCTGAAGCTTTCTTT
TRBJ2-7 TRBD2 NA TRBV4-1 CASSPGLASLGEQYF TGCGCCAGCTCACCGGGACTAGCTTCTCTCGGCGAGCAGTACTTC
TRBJ2-5 NA NA TRBV11-3 CASSCGTGEVQQYF TGTGCCAGCAGCTGCGGGACGGGGGAGGTCCAGCAGTACTTC
TRBJ2-3 NA NA TRBV5-1 CASSFEADTDTQYF TGCGCCAGCAGCTTTGAGGCGGACACAGATACGCAGTATTTT
TRBJ1-2 NA NA TRBV27 CASSFGQRYGYTF TGTGCCAGCAGTTTCGGGCAGCGCTATGGCTACACCTTC
TRBJ2-7 TRBD2 NA TRBV5-1 CASSWGGYEQYF TGCGCCAGCAGCTGGGGGGGGTACGAGCAGTACTTC